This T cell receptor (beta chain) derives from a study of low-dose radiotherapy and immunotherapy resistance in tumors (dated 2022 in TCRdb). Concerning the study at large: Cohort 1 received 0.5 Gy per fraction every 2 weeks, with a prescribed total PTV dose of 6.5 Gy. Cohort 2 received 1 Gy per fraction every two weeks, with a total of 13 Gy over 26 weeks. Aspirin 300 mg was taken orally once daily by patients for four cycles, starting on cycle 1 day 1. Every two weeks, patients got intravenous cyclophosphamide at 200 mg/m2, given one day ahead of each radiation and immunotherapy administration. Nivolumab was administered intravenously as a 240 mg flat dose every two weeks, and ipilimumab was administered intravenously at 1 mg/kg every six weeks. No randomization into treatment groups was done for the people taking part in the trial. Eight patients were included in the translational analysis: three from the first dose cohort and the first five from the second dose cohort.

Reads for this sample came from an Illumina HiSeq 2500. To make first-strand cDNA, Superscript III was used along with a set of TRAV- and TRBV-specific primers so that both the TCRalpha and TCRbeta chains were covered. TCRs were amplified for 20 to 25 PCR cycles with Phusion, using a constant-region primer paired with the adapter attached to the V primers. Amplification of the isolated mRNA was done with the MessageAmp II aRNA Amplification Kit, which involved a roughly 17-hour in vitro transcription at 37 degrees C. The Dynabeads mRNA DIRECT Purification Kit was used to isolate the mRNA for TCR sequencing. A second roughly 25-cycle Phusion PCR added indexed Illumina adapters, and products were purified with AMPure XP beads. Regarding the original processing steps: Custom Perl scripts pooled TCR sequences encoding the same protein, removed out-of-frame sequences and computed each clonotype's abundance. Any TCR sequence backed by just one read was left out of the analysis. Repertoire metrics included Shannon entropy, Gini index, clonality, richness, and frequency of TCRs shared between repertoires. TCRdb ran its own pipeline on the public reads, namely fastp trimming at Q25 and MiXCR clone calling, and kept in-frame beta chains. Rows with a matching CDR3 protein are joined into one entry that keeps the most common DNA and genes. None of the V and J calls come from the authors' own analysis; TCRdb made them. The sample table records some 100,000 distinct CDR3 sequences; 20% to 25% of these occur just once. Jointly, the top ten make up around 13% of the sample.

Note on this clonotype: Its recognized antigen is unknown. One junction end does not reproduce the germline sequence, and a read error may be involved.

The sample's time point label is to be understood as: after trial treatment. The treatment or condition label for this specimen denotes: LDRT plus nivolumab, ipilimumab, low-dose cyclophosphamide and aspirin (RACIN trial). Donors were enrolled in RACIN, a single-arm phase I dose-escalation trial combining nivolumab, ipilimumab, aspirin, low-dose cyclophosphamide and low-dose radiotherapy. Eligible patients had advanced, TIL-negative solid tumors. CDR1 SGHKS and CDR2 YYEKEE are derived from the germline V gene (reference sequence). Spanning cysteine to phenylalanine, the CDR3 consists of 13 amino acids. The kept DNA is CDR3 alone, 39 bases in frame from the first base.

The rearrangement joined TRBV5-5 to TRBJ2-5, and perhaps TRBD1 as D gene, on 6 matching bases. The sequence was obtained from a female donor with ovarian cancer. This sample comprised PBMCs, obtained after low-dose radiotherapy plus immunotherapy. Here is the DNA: TGTGCCAGCAACTTGAGGGGGTATGAGACCCAGTACTTC. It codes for CASNLRGYETQYF.